This TCR beta chain originates from a study of response to subunit inactivated influenza vaccine. Study-level findings and limits: The study's authors posited that every seasonal influenza vaccination enlists few new T cells.

MiXCR was run by TCRdb on the RT-PCR reads, yielding one entry per CDR3 protein. The sample contains hundreds of thousands of distinct CDR3 sequences, 12% to 15% of which appear only once. This clonotype was observed a few times. No antigen is known for it. At one boundary the junction diverges from the germline segment, which might be a read error. CDR1 is LGHNA and CDR2 is YNFKEQ in the germline V gene. The CDR3 has 17 residues. Sample: PBMCs from blood, taken around 15 days before vaccination. The receptor was isolated from a man over 45 who received an inactivated influenza vaccine. This sequence joins TRBV4-2 and TRBJ2-3; 7 bases are a match to TRBD2. The DNA of the CDR3 is TGCGCCAGCAGCCAAGGATTTCTAGCGGCTAGCACAGATACGCAGTATTTT. This translates into CASSQGFLAASTDTQYF.